A single sample is the source of the 25 T cell receptor beta chains below, sequenced in a study of blood T cells in healthy people across ages. Alongside a J-beta primer mix, a sample-barcoded 5' primer served in a second PCR lasting about 7 to 11 cycles. Each CDR3 protein is one row after TCRdb ran MiXCR on the 5' RACE reads. The sample records more than 750,000 distinct CDR3 sequences, about 28% being singletons. The same data also contributed to another study, on T cells of mothers and their children.

Material for sequencing was blood. The receptors derive from a middle-aged woman in good health.

This clonotype was picked up a small number of times. J is TRBJ2-1 and V is TRBV12-3 or TRBV12-4, with D hard to call. Trimming removed 5 bases at V and 0 bases at J, with 11 bases between. The CDR3 has 15 residues. CDR3 protein: CASSQDDASYNEQFF. CDR3 sequence (DNA): TGTGCCAGCAGTCAAGACGACGCCTCCTACAATGAGCAGTTCTTC.

This clonotype has more than one count but fewer than ten. The V call is TRBV5-1, the J call TRBJ2-3; 8 bases fit TRBD2. The germline V gene has CDR1 SGHRS and CDR2 YFSETQ. Trimming took 5 bases from V and 6 from J; bases not matched to a gene: 11. This CDR3 has 15 residues. CDR3 bases: TGCGCCAGCAGTGCGATAGCGGGGATGAGGGATACGCAGTATTTT. Translated: CASSAIAGMRDTQYF.

The chain links TRBV9 to TRBJ1-2; no firm D call. CDR1 is SGDLS and CDR2 is YYNGEE in the germline V gene. This CDR3 is built from 12 residues. The V gene lost 0 bases and the J gene lost 7 bases, with 7 bases spanning the gap. The CDR3: CASSVEGGGYTF. CDR3 sequence (DNA): TGTGCCAGCAGCGTAGAGGGAGGTGGCTACACCTTC.

CDR3 protein: CSVEVLAAYNEQFF. For the CDR3, the DNA is TGCAGCGTTGAAGTCCTAGCGGCCTACAATGAGCAGTTCTTC. The chain combines TRBV29-1 with TRBJ2-1, with 7 bases identical to TRBD2. In germline, CDR1 is SQVTM, CDR2 ANQGSEA. The CDR3 spans 14 residues. V lost 1 base and J lost 2; bases outside the gene matches: 2.

The rearrangement links TRBV20-1 to TRBJ2-3, with 10 bases aligning to TRBD2. The CDR3 runs to 15 residues. Looked up from germline, CDR1 is DFQATT and CDR2 is SNEGSKA (reference sequence). J lost 7 bases, V lost 6 bases, and 13 bases had no gene match. The CDR3 sequence: CSAPAGLAGANTQYF. For the CDR3, the DNA is TGCAGTGCCCCCGCTGGGCTAGCGGGGGCGAATACGCAGTATTTT.

The chain links TRBV15 to TRBJ2-3, with 10 positions matching TRBD2. The ends lost 1 base at V and 2 bases at J; junction bases unmatched: 3. Germline values: CDR1 LNHNV, CDR2 YYDKDF (reference sequence). CDR3 length equals 16 residues. The CDR3 spells CATSRGTSGPTDTQYF. The CDR3 DNA reads as TGTGCCACCAGCAGAGGGACTAGCGGCCCCACAGATACGCAGTATTTT.

The genes are TRBV5-4 and TRBJ1-4; D unclear. V dropped 0 bases and J dropped 10 bases, with 16 bases sitting between them. There are 15 residues in the CDR3. The germline gives CDR1 SGHNT, CDR2 YYREEE (reference sequence). The CDR3 region has the DNA TGTGCCAGCAGCTTGGCGGGAGGCGCATTCGGAAAACTGTTTTTT. This encodes CASSLAGGAFGKLFF. The full variable domain, in which reference TRBV5-4 and TRBJ1-4 provide the parts outside the CDR3, is ETGVTQSPTHLIKTRGQQVTLRCSSQSGHNTVSWYQQALGQGPQFIFQYYREEENGRGNFPPRFSGLQFPNYSSELNVNALELDDSALYLCASSLAGGAFGKLFFGSGTQLSVL.

This clonotype appeared many times. The rearrangement joins TRBV7-2 to TRBJ2-4; maybe TRBD1 (6 bases). The germline V and J ends were trimmed by 3 bases and 6 bases, with 12 bases remaining between them. The CDR3 loop spans 14 amino acids. Germline CDR1 is SGHTA and CDR2 is FQGNSA. In nucleotides, the CDR3 is TGTGCCAGCAGCTTCTGGACAGACAGAAACATTCAGTACTTC. It codes for CASSFWTDRNIQYF.

This chain connects TRBV27 to TRBJ1-2, with D possibly TRBD1 on 5 matching bases. CDR3 length: 15 amino acids. Trimming stripped 3 bases from V and 5 bases from J, with 16 bases between. Germline-derived CDR1 and CDR2 are MNHEY and SMNVEV (reference sequence). The CDR3 reads CASSLGGDFGYGYTF. DNA of the CDR3: TGTGCCAGCAGTTTGGGGGGGGACTTTGGGTATGGCTACACCTTC.

V and J are TRBV12-3 or TRBV12-4 and TRBJ2-1; 8 bases line up with TRBD1. The CDR3 runs to 12 residues. V lost 6 bases to trimming and J lost 9 bases; unmatched junction nucleotides: 4. CDR3 amino acids: CASSLTGGEQFF. In DNA form, the CDR3 reads TGTGCCAGCAGCCTCACAGGGGGTGAGCAGTTCTTC.

This clonotype was observed many times. This rearrangement joins TRBV20-1 to TRBJ1-2; TRBD1 matches 8 bases. Germline CDR1 is DFQATT and CDR2 is SNEGSKA (reference sequence). The CDR3 consists of 13 residues. J gave up 4 bases and V 6 bases, and 7 bases lay outside the gene matches. CDR3 amino acids: CSAAGGRGYGYTF. CDR3 coding DNA: TGCAGTGCAGCAGGGGGCAGGGGCTATGGCTACACCTTC.

This clonotype was seen only a few times. The gene calls are TRBV28 and TRBJ2-5; D is tentatively TRBD1 or TRBD2 (6 bases each). V gave up 5 bases and J gave up 1 base, with 20 bases separating them. Germline CDR1 MDHEN, CDR2 SYDVKM. CDR3 length: 17 residues. The CDR3 loop reads CASSKGGSEFSQETQYF. The DNA of the CDR3 is TGTGCCAGCAGTAAGGGGGGTTCGGAGTTTTCCCAAGAGACCCAGTACTTC.

Ten or more counts support this clonotype. The chain couples TRBV12-3 or TRBV12-4 to TRBJ1-2; a possible D gene is TRBD1 (5 bases). V lost 6 bases and J lost 0, with 14 bases in between. The CDR3 runs 15 residues. CDR3 DNA sequence: TGTGCCAGCAGCGGACAAATCCACGCTAACTATGGCTACACCTTC. It codes for CASSGQIHANYGYTF.

The chain couples TRBV6-6 to TRBJ1-2; 11 bases are a match to TRBD1. V was pared by 5 bases and J by 2 bases, with 4 bases of the junction left unmatched. CDR3 length: 15 residues. The germline V gene encodes CDR1 MNHNY and CDR2 SVGAGI (reference sequence). CDR3 sequence (DNA): TGTGCCAGCAGTGCGGGACAGGGGGGAAACTATGGCTACACCTTC. Its translation: CASSAGQGGNYGYTF.

This clonotype was counted a few times. This chain joins TRBV10-3 and TRBJ1-6, with D possibly TRBD1 on 5 matching bases. Germline CDR1 ENHRY, CDR2 SYGVKD. V dropped 6 bases and J dropped 10 bases, with 10 bases sitting between them. The CDR3 is 12 amino acids. The CDR3 here is CAIRQDGSPLHF. DNA for the CDR3: TGTGCCATCAGACAGGACGGGTCACCCCTCCACTTT.

This clonotype was seen repeatedly, ten times or more. The chain joins TRBV7-9 to TRBJ2-5, with D unclear. V lost 1 base and J lost 1, with 7 bases in between. Germline lookup yields CDR1 SEHNR and CDR2 FQNEAQ (reference sequence). The CDR3 extends over 14 amino acids. DNA for the CDR3: TGTGCCAGCAGCTTAGACGTTTCCCAAGAGACCCAGTACTTC. Protein product: CASSLDVSQETQYF.

This clonotype has at least ten counts. V gene TRBV29-1 combines with J gene TRBJ2-5; the D is unclear. Trimming pared 7 bases from V and 7 bases from J, leaving 13 bases between. Looked up from germline, CDR1 is SQVTM and CDR2 is ANQGSEA. The length of the CDR3 is 11 residues. CDR3 sequence: CSASEVGTQYF. CDR3 coding DNA: TGCAGCGCCAGCGAGGTGGGGACCCAGTACTTC.

This clonotype has only a few counts. CDR3 in DNA: TGTGCCAGCAGTTACCTCGGGCAGGGGTATGGCTACACCTTC. This translates into CASSYLGQGYGYTF. The chain has TRBV6-5 and TRBJ1-2; D might be TRBD1 (6 bases). Germline CDR1 is MNHEY and CDR2 is SVGAGI. This CDR3 is built from 14 residues. Between the trimmed V and J ends, which lost 2 bases and 5 bases, there was a span of 12 bases.

The rearrangement links TRBV6-6 to TRBJ2-5; 12 bases are shared with TRBD2. The length of the CDR3 is 14 residues. Losses at the gene ends were 8 bases for V and 3 bases for J; bases not matched to a gene: 4. Per germline, CDR1 MNHNY and CDR2 SVGAGI (reference sequence). The chain's CDR3 is CASLTSGGEETQYF. The CDR3 DNA sequence: TGTGCCAGCTTGACTAGCGGGGGTGAAGAGACCCAGTACTTC.

The rearrangement joins TRBV12-3 or TRBV12-4 to TRBJ2-3, with TRBD2 matching over 12 bases. This CDR3 is built from 18 residues. Germline trimming cut 3 bases from V and 1 base from J; bases unmatched to any gene: 8. CDR3 DNA sequence: TGTGCCAGCAGTTTTTCCCTCCGACTAGCGGGGGGCACAGATACGCAGTATTTT. This gives the protein CASSFSLRLAGGTDTQYF.

Worth noting for this clonotype: A read error is possible here, since a much larger clone lies one base away. This chain connects TRBV3-1 to TRBJ1-2; D is perhaps TRBD1 (6 bases). The CDR3 sequence is 15 residues long. Germline CDR1 and CDR2: LGHDT and YNNKEL (reference sequence). CDR3 protein: CARSQEDRTPYGYTF. CDR3 coding DNA: TGTGCCCGCAGCCAAGAAGACAGGACGCCGTATGGCTACACCTTC. Using reference TRBV3-1 and TRBJ1-2 for the parts outside the CDR3, the full variable domain is DTAVSQTPKYLVTQMGNDKSIKCEQNLGHDTMYWYKQDSKKFLKIMFSYNNKELIINETVPNRFSPKSPDKAHLNLHINSLELGDSAVYFCARSQEDRTPYGYTFGSGTRLTVV.

This chain joins TRBV2 and TRBJ2-5, with D possibly being TRBD1 (5 bases). V lost 7 bases to trimming and J lost 1 base, with 13 bases between them. The length of the CDR3 is 14 residues. Germline V gene sequence: CDR1 SNHLY, CDR2 FYNNEI. CDR3 residues: CASKTEEIQETQYF. CDR3 nucleotide sequence: TGTGCCAGCAAGACAGAGGAAATCCAAGAGACCCAGTACTTC.

This clonotype was observed a handful of times. The V and J genes are TRBV7-9 and TRBJ1-2; possibly TRBD1 for D (5 bases). The CDR3 is 16 amino acids. Germline assignment: CDR1 SEHNR and CDR2 FQNEAQ (reference sequence). With 2 bases removed from V and 2 bases from J, the gap between germline ends came to 15 bases. CDR3 protein: CASSLPREKANYGYTF. Written as DNA, the CDR3 is TGTGCCAGCAGCTTACCCAGGGAAAAAGCCAACTATGGCTACACCTTC. Full variable domain (outside the CDR3, taken from reference TRBV7-9 and TRBJ1-2): DTGVSQNPRHKITKRGQNVTFRCDPISEHNRLYWYRQTLGQGPEFLTYFQNEAQLEKSRLLSDRFSAERPKGSFSTLEIQRTEQGDSAMYLCASSLPREKANYGYTFGSGTRLTVV.

A single count supports this clonotype. The rearrangement links TRBV20-1 to TRBJ2-5, with 10 bases that match TRBD1. The last part of the DNA fits TRBJ2-7 better; the J call may be wrong. Per the germline V gene, CDR1 is DFQATT and CDR2 is SNEGSKA (reference sequence). CDR3 length: 13 amino acids. The CDR3 protein is CSVPGTGVYEQYF. For the CDR3, the DNA is TGCAGTGTCCCCGGGACAGGGGTATACGAGCAGTACTTC.

This clonotype was recorded many times. V usage is TRBV28 and J usage is TRBJ2-7, with 9 bases fitting TRBD1. Looked up from germline, CDR1 is MDHEN and CDR2 is SYDVKM. This CDR3 region has 16 residues. The trim removed 1 base at V and 4 bases at J, leaving 8 bases unmatched. The CDR3 loop reads CASSLLGDRVLYEQYF. The CDR3 DNA sequence: TGTGCCAGCAGTTTATTGGGGGACAGGGTCCTTTACGAGCAGTACTTC.